This T cell receptor beta chain appears in the sequencing data of a study of CD4+ T cells in melanoma. Clones were sequenced by immunoSEQ multiplex PCR, and TCRdb holds only the in-frame ones, with some missing. The sample includes about 15,000 clones, roughly 60% of them seen just once. Whole-study results and caveats: A reported correlation linked neoantigen-specific CD4+ T cells to CD8+, macrophage and B cell function. In melanoma, neoantigen-specific CD4+ T cells reportedly differed in differentiation state.

In this sample, this clone turned up a few times. Its antigen is still unknown. Germline-derived CDR1 and CDR2 are PRHDT and FYEKMQ (reference sequence). The CDR3 spans 14 residues. The trim removed 8 bases at V and 4 bases at J, leaving 11 bases unmatched. The genes are TRBV13 and TRBJ2-7; 7 bases map to TRBD2. Sequenced sample: cells from a culture (not recorded whether cultured in vitro). The TCR originated in a human donor with melanoma. The CDR3 DNA is TGTGCCAGCCGAAGGGCGGGGGTCTGGTACGAGCAGTACTTC. Translated, it gives CASRRAGVWYEQYF.